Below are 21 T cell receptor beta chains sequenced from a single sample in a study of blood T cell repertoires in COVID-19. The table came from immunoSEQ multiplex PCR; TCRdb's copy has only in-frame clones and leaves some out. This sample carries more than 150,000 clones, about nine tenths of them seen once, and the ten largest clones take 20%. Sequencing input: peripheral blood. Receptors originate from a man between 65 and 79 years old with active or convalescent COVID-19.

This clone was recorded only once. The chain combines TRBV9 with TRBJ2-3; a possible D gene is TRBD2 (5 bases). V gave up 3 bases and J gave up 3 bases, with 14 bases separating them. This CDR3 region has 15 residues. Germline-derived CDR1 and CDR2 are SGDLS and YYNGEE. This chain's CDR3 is CASSARSRGTDTQYF. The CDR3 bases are TGTGCCAGCAGCGCGCGTTCGCGAGGGACAGATACGCAGTATTTT. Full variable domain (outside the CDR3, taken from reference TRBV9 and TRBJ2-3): DSGVTQTPKHLITATGQRVTLRCSPRSGDLSVYWYQQSLDQGLQFLIQYYNGEERAKGNILERFSAQQFPDLHSELNLSSLELGDSALYFCASSARSRGTDTQYFGPGTRLTVL.

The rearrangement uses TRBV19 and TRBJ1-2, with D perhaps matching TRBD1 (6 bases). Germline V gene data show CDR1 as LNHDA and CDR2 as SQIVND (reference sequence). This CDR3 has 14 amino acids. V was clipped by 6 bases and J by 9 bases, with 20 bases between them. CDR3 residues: CASSLTGSFMSYTF. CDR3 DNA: TGTGCCAGTAGCCTTACAGGGAGCTTTATGAGCTACACCTTC.

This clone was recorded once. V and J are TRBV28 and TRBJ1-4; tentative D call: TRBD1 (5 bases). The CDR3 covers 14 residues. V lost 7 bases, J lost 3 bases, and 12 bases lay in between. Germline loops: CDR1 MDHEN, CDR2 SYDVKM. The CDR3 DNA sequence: TGTGCCAGCATAAGAGGGACTTCTAATGAAAAACTGTTTTTT. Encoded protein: CASIRGTSNEKLFF. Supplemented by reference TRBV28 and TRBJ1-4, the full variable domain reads DVKVTQSSRYLVKRTGEKVFLECVQDMDHENMFWYRQDPGLGLRLIYFSYDVKMKEKGDIPEGYSVSREKKERFSLILESASTNQTSMYLCASIRGTSNEKLFFGSGTQLSVL.

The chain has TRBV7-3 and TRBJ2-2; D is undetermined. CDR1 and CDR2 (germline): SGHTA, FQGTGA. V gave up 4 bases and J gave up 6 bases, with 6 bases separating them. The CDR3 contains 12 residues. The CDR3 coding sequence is TGTGCCAGCAGCTCATCAGCCGGGGAGCTGTTTTTT. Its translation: CASSSSAGELFF.

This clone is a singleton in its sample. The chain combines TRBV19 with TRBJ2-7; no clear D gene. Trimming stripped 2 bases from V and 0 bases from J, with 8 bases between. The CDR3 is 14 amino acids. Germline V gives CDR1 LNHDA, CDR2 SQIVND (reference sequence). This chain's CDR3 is CASSIYSNSYEQYF. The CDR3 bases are TGTGCCAGTAGTATATACAGTAACTCCTACGAGCAGTACTTC.

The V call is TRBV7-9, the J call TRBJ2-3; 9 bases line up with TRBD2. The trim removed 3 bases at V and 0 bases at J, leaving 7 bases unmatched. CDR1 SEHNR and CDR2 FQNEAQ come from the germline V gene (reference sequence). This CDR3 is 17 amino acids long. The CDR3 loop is CASSFAGGLISTDTQYF. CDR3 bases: TGTGCCAGCAGCTTTGCGGGAGGGCTGATTAGCACAGATACGCAGTATTTT.

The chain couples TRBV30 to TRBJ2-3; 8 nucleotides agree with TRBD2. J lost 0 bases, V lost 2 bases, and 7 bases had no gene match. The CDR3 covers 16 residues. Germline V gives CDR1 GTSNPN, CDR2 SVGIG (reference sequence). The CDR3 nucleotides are TGTGCCTGGAGTAGTTCGGCTAGCGGGAGCACAGATACGCAGTATTTT. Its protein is CAWSSSASGSTDTQYF.

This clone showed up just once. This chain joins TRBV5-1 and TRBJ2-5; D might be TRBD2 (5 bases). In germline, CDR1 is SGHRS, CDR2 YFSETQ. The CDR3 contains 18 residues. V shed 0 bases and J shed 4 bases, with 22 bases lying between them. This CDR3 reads CASSLEGFWASRGETQYF. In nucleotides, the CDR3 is TGCGCCAGCAGCTTGGAGGGCTTTTGGGCGTCCCGGGGAGAGACCCAGTACTTC.

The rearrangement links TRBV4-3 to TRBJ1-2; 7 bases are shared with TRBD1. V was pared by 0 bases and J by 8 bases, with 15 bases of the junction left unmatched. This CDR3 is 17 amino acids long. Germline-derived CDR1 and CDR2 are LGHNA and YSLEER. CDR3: CASSQDSTGQRLGGYTF. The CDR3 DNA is TGCGCCAGCAGCCAAGATAGCACGGGACAGCGCCTTGGGGGCTACACCTTC.

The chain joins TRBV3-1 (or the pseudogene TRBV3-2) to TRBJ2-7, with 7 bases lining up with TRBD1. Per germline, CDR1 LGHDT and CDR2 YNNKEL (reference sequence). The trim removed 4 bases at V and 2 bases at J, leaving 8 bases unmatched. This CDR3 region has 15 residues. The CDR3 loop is CASSPPDRRPYEQYF. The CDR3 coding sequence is TGTGCCAGCAGCCCCCCGGACAGGCGCCCCTACGAGCAGTACTTC.

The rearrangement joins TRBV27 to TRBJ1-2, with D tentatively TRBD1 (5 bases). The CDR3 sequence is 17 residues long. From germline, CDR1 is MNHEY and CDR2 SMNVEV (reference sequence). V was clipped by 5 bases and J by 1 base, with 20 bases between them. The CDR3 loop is CASSRDSFSIRNYGYTF. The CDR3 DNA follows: TGTGCCAGCAGTCGGGACTCTTTCTCAATCCGTAACTATGGCTACACCTTC.

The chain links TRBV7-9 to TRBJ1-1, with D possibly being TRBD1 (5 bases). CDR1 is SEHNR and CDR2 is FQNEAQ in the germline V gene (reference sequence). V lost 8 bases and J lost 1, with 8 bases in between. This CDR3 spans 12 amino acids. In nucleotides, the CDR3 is TGTGCCAGCGGGCAGGGGAACACTGAAGCTTTCTTT. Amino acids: CASGQGNTEAFF.

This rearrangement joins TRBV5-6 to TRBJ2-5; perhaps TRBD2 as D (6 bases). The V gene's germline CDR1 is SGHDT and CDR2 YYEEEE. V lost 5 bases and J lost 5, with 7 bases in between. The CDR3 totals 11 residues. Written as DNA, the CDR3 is TGTGCCAGCAGTCGGGGGGAGACCCAGTACTTC. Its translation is CASSRGETQYF.

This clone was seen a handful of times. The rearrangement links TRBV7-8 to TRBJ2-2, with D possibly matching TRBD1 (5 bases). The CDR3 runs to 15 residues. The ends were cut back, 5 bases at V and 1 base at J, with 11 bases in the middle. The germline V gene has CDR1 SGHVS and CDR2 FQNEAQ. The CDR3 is CASSPRQLNTGELFF. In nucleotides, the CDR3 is TGTGCCAGCAGCCCACGACAGTTGAACACCGGGGAGCTGTTTTTT.

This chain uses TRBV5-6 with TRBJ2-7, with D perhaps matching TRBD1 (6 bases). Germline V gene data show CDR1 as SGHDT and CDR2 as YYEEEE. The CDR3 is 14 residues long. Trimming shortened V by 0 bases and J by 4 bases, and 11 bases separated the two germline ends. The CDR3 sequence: CASSLGQVLYEQYF. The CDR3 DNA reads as TGTGCCAGCAGCTTGGGACAGGTCTTGTACGAGCAGTACTTC.

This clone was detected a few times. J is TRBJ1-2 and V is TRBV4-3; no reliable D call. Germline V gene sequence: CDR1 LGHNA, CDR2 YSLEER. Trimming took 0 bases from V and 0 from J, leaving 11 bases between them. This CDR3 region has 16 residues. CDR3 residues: CASSQDVQSANYGYTF. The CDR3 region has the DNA TGCGCCAGCAGCCAAGATGTGCAGTCAGCTAACTATGGCTACACCTTC.

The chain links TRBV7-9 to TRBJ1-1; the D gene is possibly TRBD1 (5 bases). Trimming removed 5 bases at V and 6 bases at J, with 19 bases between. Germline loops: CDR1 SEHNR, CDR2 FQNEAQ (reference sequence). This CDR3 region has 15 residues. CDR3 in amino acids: CASSAYRDLTPEAFF. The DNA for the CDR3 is TGTGCCAGCAGCGCCTACCGGGACTTGACCCCTGAAGCTTTCTTT.

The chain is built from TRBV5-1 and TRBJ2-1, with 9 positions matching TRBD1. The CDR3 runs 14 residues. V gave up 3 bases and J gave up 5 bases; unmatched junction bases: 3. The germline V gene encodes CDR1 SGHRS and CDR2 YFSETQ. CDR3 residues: CASSWDRENNEQFF. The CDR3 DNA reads TGCGCCAGCAGCTGGGACAGGGAGAACAATGAGCAGTTCTTC.

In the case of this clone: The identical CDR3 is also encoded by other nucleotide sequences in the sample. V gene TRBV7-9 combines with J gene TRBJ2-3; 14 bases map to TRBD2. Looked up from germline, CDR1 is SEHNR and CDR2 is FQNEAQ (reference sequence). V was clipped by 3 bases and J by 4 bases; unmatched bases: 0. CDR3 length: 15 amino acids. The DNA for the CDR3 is TGTGCCAGCAGCTTGGGACTAGCGGGAGCAGATACGCAGTATTTT. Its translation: CASSLGLAGADTQYF.

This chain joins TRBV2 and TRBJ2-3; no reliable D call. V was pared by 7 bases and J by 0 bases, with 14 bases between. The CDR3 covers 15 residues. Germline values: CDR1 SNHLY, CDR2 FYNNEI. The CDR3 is CASIAGSTSTDTQYF. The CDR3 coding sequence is TGTGCCAGCATTGCCGGGTCAACTAGCACAGATACGCAGTATTTT.

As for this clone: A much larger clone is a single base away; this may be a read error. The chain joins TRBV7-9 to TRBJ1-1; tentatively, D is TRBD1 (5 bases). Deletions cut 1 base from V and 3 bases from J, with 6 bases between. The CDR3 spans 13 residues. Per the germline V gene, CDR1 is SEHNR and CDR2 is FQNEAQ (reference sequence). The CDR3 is CASSLGGDTEAFF. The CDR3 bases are TGTGCCAGCAGCTTAGGGGGGGACACTGAAGCTTTCTTT.